This T cell receptor (beta chain) was profiled in a study of blood T cells in healthy people across ages. A J-beta primer mix and a sample-barcoded 5' primer were used in a second PCR of about 6 to 12 cycles. TCRdb re-called the 5' RACE reads through MiXCR, storing one row per CDR3 protein. The table has some 560,000 distinct CDR3 sequences, around a quarter seen once. V lost 3 bases, J lost 5 bases, and 0 bases stayed unmatched. Germline V lookup: CDR1 SEHNR, CDR2 FQNEAQ (reference sequence). The CDR3 is made up of 14 amino acids. These data are also associated with another study on T cells of mothers and their children.

This clonotype was obtained from a boy aged 2-15 years in good health. Sequencing was carried out using blood. The chain recombines TRBV7-9 with TRBJ2-1, with TRBD1 identical over 11 bases. The CDR3 loop is CASSLGQGDNEQFF. The DNA for the CDR3 is TGTGCCAGCAGCTTGGGACAGGGGGACAATGAGCAGTTCTTC.